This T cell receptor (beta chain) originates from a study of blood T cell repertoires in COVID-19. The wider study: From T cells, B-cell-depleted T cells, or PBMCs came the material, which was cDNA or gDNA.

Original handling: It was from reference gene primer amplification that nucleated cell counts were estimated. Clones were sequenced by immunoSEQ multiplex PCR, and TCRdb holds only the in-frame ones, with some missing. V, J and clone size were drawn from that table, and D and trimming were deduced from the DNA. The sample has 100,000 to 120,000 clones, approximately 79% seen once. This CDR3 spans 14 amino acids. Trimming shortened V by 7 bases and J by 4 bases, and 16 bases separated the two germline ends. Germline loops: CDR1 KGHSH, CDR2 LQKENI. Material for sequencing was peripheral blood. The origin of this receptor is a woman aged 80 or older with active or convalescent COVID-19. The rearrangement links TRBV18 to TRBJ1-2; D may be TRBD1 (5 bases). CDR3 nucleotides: TGTGCCAGCTATTCCGGCAGGGAGGCCTATGGCTACACCTTC. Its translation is CASYSGREAYGYTF.